The following is a TCR beta chain sequence with its context. Clones were read by immunoSEQ multiplex PCR, and TCRdb kept only the in-frame ones, dropping some. The table includes 80,000 to 130,000 clones, about 86% detected once. The data stem from a study of blood T cell repertoires in COVID-19. Study in general: The analysed material was cDNA or gDNA that came from T cells, B-cell-depleted T cells, or PBMCs.

The CDR3 extends over 18 amino acids. V was cut by 2 bases and J by 0 bases, with 14 bases left in between. Germline V gene data show CDR1 as MNHEY and CDR2 as SMNVEV (reference sequence). Recovered participants had two consecutive negative NP/OP PCR tests, healthcare professional clearance, or symptom resolution. The chain links TRBV27 to TRBJ2-6; D perhaps matches TRBD2 (7 bases). The specimen sequenced was PBMCs or T cells enriched from blood (not recorded which). This TCR came from a woman aged 45 to 65 who had recovered from COVID-19. DNA of the CDR3: TGTGCCAGCAGTTTAATATCAGGGGACTACTCTGGGGCCAACGTCCTGACTTTC. Translation: CASSLISGDYSGANVLTF.